Detailed here is one T cell receptor beta chain. The CD4+ fraction was divided into a CD45RA+ naive subset and a CD45RA-negative memory subset. Clones were sequenced by immunoSEQ multiplex PCR, and TCRdb holds only the in-frame ones, with some missing. The data hold approximately 1,500,000 clones, with approximately 98% observed a single time. This sample stems from a study of shared clonotypes between healthy human individuals. Study details: A couple of women and a few men aged 18 to 49 made up the donors.

The source is a man aged 30-40 years in good health. Sequences were obtained from naive CD4+ T cells sorted from blood. As to subset: CD45RA+ positively selected.

The DNA for the CDR3 is TGTGCCACCAGCCGGGGATGGTCCTACGAGCAGTACTTC. Its protein is CATSRGWSYEQYF. The V call is TRBV15, the J call TRBJ2-7, with a tentative D call TRBD2 (5 bases). The CDR3 is 13 amino acids. The V gene's germline CDR1 is LNHNV and CDR2 YYDKDF (reference sequence). The V end was cut by 5 bases, the J end by 1 base, with 9 bases between. Combining the CDR3 with reference TRBV15 and TRBJ2-7 gives the whole variable domain DAMVIQNPRYQVTQFGKPVTLSCSQTLNHNVMYWYQQKSSQAPKLLFHYYDKDFNNEADTPDNFQSRRPNTSFCFLDIRSPGLGDTAMYLCATSRGWSYEQYFGPGTRLTVT.